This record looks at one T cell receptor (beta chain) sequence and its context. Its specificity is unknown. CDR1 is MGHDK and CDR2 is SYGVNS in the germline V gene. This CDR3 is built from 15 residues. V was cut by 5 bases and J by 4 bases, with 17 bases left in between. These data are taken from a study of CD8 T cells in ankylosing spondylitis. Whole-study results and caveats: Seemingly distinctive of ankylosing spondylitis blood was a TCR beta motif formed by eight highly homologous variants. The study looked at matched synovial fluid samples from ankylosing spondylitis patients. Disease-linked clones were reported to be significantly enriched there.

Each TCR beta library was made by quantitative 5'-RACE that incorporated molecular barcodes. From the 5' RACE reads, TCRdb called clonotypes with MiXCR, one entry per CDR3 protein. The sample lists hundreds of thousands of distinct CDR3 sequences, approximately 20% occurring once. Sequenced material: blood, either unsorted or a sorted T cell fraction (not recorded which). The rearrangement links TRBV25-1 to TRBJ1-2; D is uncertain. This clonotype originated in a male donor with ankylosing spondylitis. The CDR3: CASSSHSDGLYGYTF. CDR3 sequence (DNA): TGTGCCAGCAGTAGCCATTCCGACGGACTCTATGGCTACACCTTC.